A selection of T cell receptor beta chains follows, all from one sample in a study of control samples from healthy donors and cancer patients. Generated by immunoSEQ multiplex PCR, the TCRdb table keeps only in-frame clones and is missing some. This table holds approximately 140,000 clones, over 85% found once. The sample was PBMCs. The receptors originated from a man in his fifties with head and neck cancer. CDR3s include the opening cysteine and the closing phenylalanine or tryptophan. A D gene is named only where the DNA matches it firmly. The size entry is marked missing in some rows and otherwise reads once, few, many or a size class.

>.|TRBJ2-1|TRBV5-4|.
TGTGCCAGCAGCTTGGTACTAGCCATTGAGCAGTTCTTC
CASSLVLAIEQFF
>.|TRBJ2-2|TRBV10-3|TRBD2
TGTGCCATCAGTGGGGGGCTAGCGGGACACACCGGGGAGCTGTTTTTT
CAISGGLAGHTGELFF
>.|TRBJ2-7|TRBV10-3|TRBD1
TGTGCCATCACCCGCGGGACAGGGTACGACGAGCAGTACTTC
CAITRGTGYDEQYF
>.|TRBJ1-1|TRBV6-5|TRBD1
TGTGCCAGCCTCAGTAGGGGGCAGGCCCTTGAAGCTTTCTTT
CASLSRGQALEAFF
>.|TRBJ2-5|TRBV5-1|.
TGCGCCAGCAGCTTTCGGACAGTCCAAGAGACCCAGTACTTC
CASSFRTVQETQYF
>.|TRBJ1-2|TRBV6-5|.
TGTGCCAGCAGTTACTCTCTGTCTGGGAACTATGGCTACACCTTC
CASSYSLSGNYGYTF
>.|TRBJ2-7|TRBV24-1|.
TGTGCCACCAGTGATTTACACGAGCAGTACTTC
CATSDLHEQYF
>.|TRBJ2-1|TRBV11-3|.
TGTGCCAGCAGCCTCACTCAGGGGTATGAGCAGTTCTTC
CASSLTQGYEQFF
>.|TRBJ1-1|TRBV28|TRBD1
TGTGCCAGCACCCCGGGACAGCTGAACACTGAAGCTTTCTTT
CASTPGQLNTEAFF
>.|TRBJ2-3|TRBV2|TRBD2
TGTGCCAGCAGTGACCAGCGGGGGGGAACAGATACGCAGTATTTT
CASSDQRGGTDTQYF
>.|TRBJ1-4|TRBV7-9|.
TGTGCCAGCAGCTTCGGAGGAAAACTGTTTTTT
CASSFGGKLFF
>.|TRBJ2-7|TRBV4-1|TRBD2
TGCGCCAGCAGCCAAGTACATAGCGGGTTCTCCTACGAGCAGTACTTC
CASSQVHSGFSYEQYF
>.|TRBJ2-1|TRBV3-1/TRBV3-2|.
TGTGCCAGCAGCCAAGATGGAGGTGCTCGGGTCTGGTTCAATGAGCAGTTCTTC
CASSQDGGARVWFNEQFF
>.|TRBJ2-4|TRBV23-1|.
TGCGCCAACCTCCCGACGGGGAACATTCAGTACTTC
CANLPTGNIQYF
>.|TRBJ2-7|TRBV7-2|TRBD1
TGTGCCAGCACCTTGACCCAGGGGGCGGGCGAGCAGTACTTC
CASTLTQGAGEQYF
>.|TRBJ2-3|TRBV2|.
TGTGCCAGCAGGCCCGGGACAACTAGCACAGATACGCAGTATTTT
CASRPGTTSTDTQYF
>few|TRBJ1-2|TRBV3-1/TRBV3-2|.
TGTGCCAGCAGCCCAGGCCTGGGGAGCTACACCTTC
CASSPGLGSYTF
>.|TRBJ2-1|TRBV7-2|.
TGTGCCAGCAGCTACCCCGACAGATACAATGAGCAGTTCTTC
CASSYPDRYNEQFF
>.|TRBJ1-2|TRBV6-5|.
TGTGCCAGCAGTTACTTTGGAGAATATGGCTACACCTTC
CASSYFGEYGYTF
>once|TRBJ1-1|TRBV7-2|.
TGTGCCAACTCGGAGATGGGGGGGGCCACTGAAGCTTTCTTT
CANSEMGGATEAFF
>.|TRBJ1-1|TRBV2|.
TGTGCCAGCAGTGGGCAGAAGAACACTGAAGCTTTCTTT
CASSGQKNTEAFF
>.|TRBJ1-1|TRBV27|.
TGTGCCAGCAGTTTGGTGGAGGGCATGAACACTGAAGCTTTCTTT
CASSLVEGMNTEAFF
>.|TRBJ2-1|TRBV3-1/TRBV3-2|.
TGTGCCAGCAGCCAAGAGGGCTCCAATGAGCAGTTCTTC
CASSQEGSNEQFF